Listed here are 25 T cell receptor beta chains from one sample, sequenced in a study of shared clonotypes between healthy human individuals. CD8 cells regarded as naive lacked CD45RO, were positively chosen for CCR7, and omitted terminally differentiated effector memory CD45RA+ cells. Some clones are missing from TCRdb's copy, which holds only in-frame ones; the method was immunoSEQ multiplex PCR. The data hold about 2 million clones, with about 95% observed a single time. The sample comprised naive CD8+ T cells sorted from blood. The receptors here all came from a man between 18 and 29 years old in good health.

The CDR3 DNA reads as TGTGCCAGCAGCTTACAGCCGGGGGTACGGGCCGGGGAGCTGTTTTTT. Translating gives CASSLQPGVRAGELFF. The chain joins TRBV11-2 to TRBJ2-2; a weak D match, TRBD2 (6 bases). V was clipped by 2 bases and J by 6 bases, with 16 bases between them. Germline CDR1 reads SGHAT; CDR2 reads FQNNGV. This CDR3 comprises 16 residues.

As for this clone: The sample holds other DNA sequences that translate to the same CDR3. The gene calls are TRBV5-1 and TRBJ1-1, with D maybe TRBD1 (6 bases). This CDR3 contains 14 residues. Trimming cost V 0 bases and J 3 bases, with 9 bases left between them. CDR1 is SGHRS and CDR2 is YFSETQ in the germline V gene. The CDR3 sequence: CASSLEGGYTEAFF. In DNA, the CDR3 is TGCGCCAGCAGCTTGGAAGGGGGGTACACTGAAGCTTTCTTT.

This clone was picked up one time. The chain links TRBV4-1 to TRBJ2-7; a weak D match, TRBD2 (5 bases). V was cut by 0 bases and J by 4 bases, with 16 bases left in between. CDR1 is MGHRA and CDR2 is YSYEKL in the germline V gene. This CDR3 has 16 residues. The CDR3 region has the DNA TGCGCCAGCAGCCAAGATAAAAGTAAAGGGAGTTACGAGCAGTACTTC. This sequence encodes CASSQDKSKGSYEQYF.

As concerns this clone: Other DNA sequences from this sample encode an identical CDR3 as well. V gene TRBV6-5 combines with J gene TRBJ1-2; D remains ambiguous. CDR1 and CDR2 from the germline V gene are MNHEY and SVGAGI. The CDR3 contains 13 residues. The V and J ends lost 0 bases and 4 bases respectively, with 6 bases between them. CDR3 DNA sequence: TGTGCCAGCAGTTACTCGACATCCTATGGCTACACCTTC. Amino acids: CASSYSTSYGYTF.

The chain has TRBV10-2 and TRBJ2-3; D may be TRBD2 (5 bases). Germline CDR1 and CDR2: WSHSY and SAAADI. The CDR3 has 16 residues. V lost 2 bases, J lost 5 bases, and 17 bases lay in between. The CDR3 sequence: CASSEIERTVRDTQYF. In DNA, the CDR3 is TGCGCCAGCAGTGAGATCGAGCGGACGGTCAGAGATACGCAGTATTTT.

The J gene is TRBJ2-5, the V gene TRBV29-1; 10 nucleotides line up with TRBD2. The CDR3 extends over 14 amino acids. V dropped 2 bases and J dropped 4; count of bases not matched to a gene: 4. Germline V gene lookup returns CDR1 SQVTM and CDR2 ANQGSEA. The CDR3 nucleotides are TGCAGCGTTGAACTCGCTAGCGGGAGAGAGACCCAGTACTTC. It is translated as CSVELASGRETQYF.

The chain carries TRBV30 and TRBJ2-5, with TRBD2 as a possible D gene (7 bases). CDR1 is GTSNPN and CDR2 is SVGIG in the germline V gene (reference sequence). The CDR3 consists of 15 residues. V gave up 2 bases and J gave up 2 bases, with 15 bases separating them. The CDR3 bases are TGTGCCTGGAGTCCCCTGGGGGGGCGACAAGAGACCCAGTACTTC. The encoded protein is CAWSPLGGRQETQYF.

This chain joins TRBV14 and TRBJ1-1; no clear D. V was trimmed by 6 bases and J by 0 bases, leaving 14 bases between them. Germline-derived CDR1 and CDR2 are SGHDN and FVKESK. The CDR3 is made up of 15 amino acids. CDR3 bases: TGTGCCAGCAGTAGCCTGAGAGGTCTGAACACTGAAGCTTTCTTT. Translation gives CASSSLRGLNTEAFF. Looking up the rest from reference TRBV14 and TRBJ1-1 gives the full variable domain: EAGVTQFPSHSVIEKGQTVTLRCDPISGHDNLYWYRRVMGKEIKFLLHFVKESKQDESGMPNNRFLAERTGGTYSTLKVQPAELEDSGVYFCASSSLRGLNTEAFFGQGTRLTVV.

This CDR3 is CASSLQGNGGYTF. The CDR3, as DNA: TGCGCCAGCAGCTTGCAAGGGAACGGCGGCTACACCTTC. V is TRBV5-1 and J is TRBJ1-2, with D uncertain. This CDR3 has 13 residues. Trimming removed 1 base at V and 8 bases at J, with 12 bases between. Germline CDR1 SGHRS, CDR2 YFSETQ.

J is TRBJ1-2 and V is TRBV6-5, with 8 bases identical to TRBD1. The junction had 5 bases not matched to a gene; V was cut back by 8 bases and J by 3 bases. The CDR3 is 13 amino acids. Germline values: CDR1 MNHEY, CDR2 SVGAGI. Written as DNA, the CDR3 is TGTGCCAGCCTTTCGGGACAGGACTATGGCTACACCTTC. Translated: CASLSGQDYGYTF.

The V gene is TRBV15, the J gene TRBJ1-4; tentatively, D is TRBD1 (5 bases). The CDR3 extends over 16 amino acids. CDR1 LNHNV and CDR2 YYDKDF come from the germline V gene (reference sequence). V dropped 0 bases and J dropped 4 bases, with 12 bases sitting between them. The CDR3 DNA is TGTGCCACCAGCAGAGATCCGGGGGTGATTAATGAAAAACTGTTTTTT. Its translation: CATSRDPGVINEKLFF.

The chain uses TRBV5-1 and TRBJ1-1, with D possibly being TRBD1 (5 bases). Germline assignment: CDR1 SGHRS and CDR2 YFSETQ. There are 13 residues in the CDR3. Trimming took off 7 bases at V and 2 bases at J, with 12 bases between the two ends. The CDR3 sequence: CASGTWENTEAFF. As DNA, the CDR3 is TGCGCCAGCGGGACTTGGGAAAACACTGAAGCTTTCTTT.

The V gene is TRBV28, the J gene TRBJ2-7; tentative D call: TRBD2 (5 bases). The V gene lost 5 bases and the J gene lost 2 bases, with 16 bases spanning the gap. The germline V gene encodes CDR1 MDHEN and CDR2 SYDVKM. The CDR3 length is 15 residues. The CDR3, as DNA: TGTGCCAGCAGTCTCGGCGGGCAGAGCGCCTACGAGCAGTACTTC. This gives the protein CASSLGGQSAYEQYF.

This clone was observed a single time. The CDR3 loop reads CASSPEAGRETQYF. CDR3 DNA sequence: TGTGCCAGCAGCCCCGAGGCAGGGAGAGAGACCCAGTACTTC. This chain joins TRBV7-9 and TRBJ2-5; the D call may be TRBD1 or TRBD2 (5 bases each). This CDR3 has 14 residues. V lost 5 bases to trimming and J lost 4 bases, with 14 bases between them. Germline values: CDR1 SEHNR, CDR2 FQNEAQ (reference sequence).

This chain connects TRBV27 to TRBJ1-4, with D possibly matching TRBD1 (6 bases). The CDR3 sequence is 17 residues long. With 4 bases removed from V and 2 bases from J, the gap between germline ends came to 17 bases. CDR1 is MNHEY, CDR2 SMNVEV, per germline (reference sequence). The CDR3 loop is CASSSYRAVGTNEKLFF. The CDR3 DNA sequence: TGTGCCAGCAGTTCTTACAGGGCGGTAGGGACTAATGAAAAACTGTTTTTT.

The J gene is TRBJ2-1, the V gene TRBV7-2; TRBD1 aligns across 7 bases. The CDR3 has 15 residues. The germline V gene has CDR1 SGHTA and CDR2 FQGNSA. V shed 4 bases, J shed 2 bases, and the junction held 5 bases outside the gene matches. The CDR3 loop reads CASSSRQGAYNEQFF. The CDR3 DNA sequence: TGTGCCAGCAGCTCCAGACAGGGTGCCTACAATGAGCAGTTCTTC.

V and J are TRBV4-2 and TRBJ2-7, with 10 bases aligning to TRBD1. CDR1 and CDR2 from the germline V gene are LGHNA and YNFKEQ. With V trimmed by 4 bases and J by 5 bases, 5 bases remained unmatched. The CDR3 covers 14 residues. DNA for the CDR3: TGTGCCAGCAGCCCGGGGACAGGGGTTGACGAGCAGTACTTC. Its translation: CASSPGTGVDEQYF.

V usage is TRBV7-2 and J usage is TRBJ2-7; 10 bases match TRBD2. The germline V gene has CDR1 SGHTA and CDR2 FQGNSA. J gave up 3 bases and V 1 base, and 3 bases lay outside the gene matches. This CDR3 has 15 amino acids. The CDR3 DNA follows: TGTGCCAGCAGCTTAGGAGCGGGAGGGGGCTACGAGCAGTACTTC. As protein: CASSLGAGGGYEQYF.

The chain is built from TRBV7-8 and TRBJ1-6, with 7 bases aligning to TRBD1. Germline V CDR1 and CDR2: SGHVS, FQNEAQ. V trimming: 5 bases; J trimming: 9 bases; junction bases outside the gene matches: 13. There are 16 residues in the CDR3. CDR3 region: CASSLGLGPGGSPLHF. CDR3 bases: TGTGCCAGCAGCCTAGGTCTTGGACCAGGGGGTTCACCCCTCCACTTT.

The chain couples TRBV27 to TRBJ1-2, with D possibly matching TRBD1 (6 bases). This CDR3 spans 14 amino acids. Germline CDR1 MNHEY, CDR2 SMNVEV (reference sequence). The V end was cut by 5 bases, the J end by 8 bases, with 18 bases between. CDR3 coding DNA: TGTGCCAGCAGTCTGGCGGGGGGGGCTGAGGGCTACACCTTC. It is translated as CASSLAGGAEGYTF.

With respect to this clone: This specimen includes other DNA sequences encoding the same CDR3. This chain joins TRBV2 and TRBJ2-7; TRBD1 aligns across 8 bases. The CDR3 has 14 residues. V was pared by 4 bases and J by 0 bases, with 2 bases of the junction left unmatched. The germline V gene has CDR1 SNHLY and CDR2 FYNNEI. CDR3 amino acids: CASSGGQGSYEQYF. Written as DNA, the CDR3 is TGTGCCAGCAGTGGAGGACAGGGCTCCTACGAGCAGTACTTC.

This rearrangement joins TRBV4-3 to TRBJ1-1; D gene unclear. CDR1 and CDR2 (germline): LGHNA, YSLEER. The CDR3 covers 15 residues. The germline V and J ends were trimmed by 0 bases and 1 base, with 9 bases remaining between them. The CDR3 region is CASSQDGGGNTEAFF. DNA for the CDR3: TGCGCCAGCAGCCAAGATGGAGGAGGGAACACTGAAGCTTTCTTT.

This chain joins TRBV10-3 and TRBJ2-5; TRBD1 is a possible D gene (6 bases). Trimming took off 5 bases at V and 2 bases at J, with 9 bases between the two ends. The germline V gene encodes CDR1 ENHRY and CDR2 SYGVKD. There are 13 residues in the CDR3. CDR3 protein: CAISSQGQETQYF. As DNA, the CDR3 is TGTGCCATCAGTTCCCAGGGGCAAGAGACCCAGTACTTC.

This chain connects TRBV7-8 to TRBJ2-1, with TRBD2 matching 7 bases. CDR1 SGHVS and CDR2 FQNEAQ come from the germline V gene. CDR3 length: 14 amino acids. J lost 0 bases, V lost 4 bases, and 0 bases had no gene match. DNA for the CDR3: TGTGCCAGCAGCTCTAGCGGCTCCTACAATGAGCAGTTCTTC. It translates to CASSSSGSYNEQFF.

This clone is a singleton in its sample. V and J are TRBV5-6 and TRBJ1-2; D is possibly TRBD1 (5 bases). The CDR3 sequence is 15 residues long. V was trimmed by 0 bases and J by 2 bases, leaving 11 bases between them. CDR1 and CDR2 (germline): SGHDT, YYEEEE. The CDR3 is CASSLDRRPNYGYTF. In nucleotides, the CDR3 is TGTGCCAGCAGCTTGGACAGGCGACCCAACTATGGCTACACCTTC.